The clone carrying this TCR beta chain was counted at least ten times. What it binds is unknown. This record comes from a study of T-cell reconstitution after alpha-beta-depleted transplantation in children. Points from the study as a whole: When one year had passed after transplant, most T-cell counts and diversity came from newly produced T cells. Several hundred rapidly expanded clones from non-depleted graft cells reportedly supplied alpha-beta T cells about two months post-transplant.

For TCRbeta, the library was prepared with unique molecular identifiers. From the PCR reads, TCRdb called clonotypes with MiXCR, one entry per CDR3 protein. The sample holds 55,000 to 85,000 distinct CDR3 sequences, 9.5% to 13% seen once. The germline V gene has CDR1 SEHNR and CDR2 FQNEAQ (reference sequence). The CDR3 has 14 amino acids. V lost 3 bases, J lost 8 bases, and 13 bases lay in between. This chain links TRBV7-9 with TRBJ1-4; unclear D gene. The receptor was derived from a boy aged 5-17 years with acute myeloid leukemia, due to receive a stem cell transplant. The source material was PBMCs, sampled before TCRalphabeta/CD19-depleted stem cell transplant. The CDR3 region has the DNA TGTGCCAGCAGCTTGATCGGGATTTCGGAAAAACTGTTTTTT. Protein: CASSLIGISEKLFF. The complete variable domain, with remaining parts taken from reference TRBV7-9 and TRBJ1-4, reads DTGVSQNPRHKITKRGQNVTFRCDPISEHNRLYWYRQTLGQGPEFLTYFQNEAQLEKSRLLSDRFSAERPKGSFSTLEIQRTEQGDSAMYLCASSLIGISEKLFFGSGTQLSVL.